These 24 T cell receptor beta chains originate from one sample sequenced in a study of identical twins. TCRdb called the 5' RACE reads again in MiXCR, with one record for every CDR3 protein. This sample carries about 210,000 distinct CDR3 sequences, around a tenth of them seen once, and the ten largest clones take 5% to 5.5%. Sample: memory (CD45RO+) T cells sorted from blood. These receptors came from a woman younger than 35 in good health.

The table lists this clonotype with many counts. The chain carries TRBV7-2 and TRBJ2-7; 12 nucleotides align to TRBD2. The CDR3 length is 16 residues. With 3 bases clipped from V and 3 bases from J, the junction kept 6 bases outside the gene matches. The germline V gene encodes CDR1 SGHTA and CDR2 FQGNSA. The CDR3 DNA reads TGTGCCAGCAGCTTCCACGGACTAGCGGGAATCTACGAGCAGTACTTC. This codes for CASSFHGLAGIYEQYF. Combining the CDR3 with reference TRBV7-2 and TRBJ2-7 gives the whole variable domain GAGVSQSPSNKVTEKGKDVELRCDPISGHTALYWYRQSLGQGLEFLIYFQGNSAPDKSGLPSDRFSAERTGGSVSTLTIQRTQQEDSAVYLCASSFHGLAGIYEQYFGPGTRLTVT.

Only a few counts were recorded for this clonotype. V and J are TRBV12-3 or TRBV12-4 and TRBJ1-2, with 9 nucleotides matching TRBD1. This CDR3 region has 14 residues. V lost 6 bases and J lost 4; bases outside the gene matches: 6. CDR3 nucleotide sequence: TGTGCCAGCAGCCACGGACAGGGGAGCTATGGCTACACCTTC. This codes for CASSHGQGSYGYTF.

This clonotype was seen just once. J is TRBJ2-7 and V is TRBV10-3; D tentatively reads TRBD1 or TRBD2 (5 bases each). V lost 7 bases to trimming and J lost 2 bases, with 21 bases between them. Germline CDR1 and CDR2: ENHRY and SYGVKD. This CDR3 has 16 residues. This CDR3 is CAIKTGYQGATYEQYF. In DNA form, the CDR3 reads TGTGCCATCAAGACGGGATACCAGGGTGCCACCTACGAGCAGTACTTC.

This clonotype was counted a few times. The genes are TRBV12-3 or TRBV12-4 and TRBJ1-1; a possible D gene is TRBD1 (6 bases). There are 11 residues in the CDR3. The V gene lost 3 bases and the J gene lost 11 bases, with 10 bases spanning the gap. CDR3 sequence reads: CASSFSGAAFF. CDR3 nucleotide sequence: TGTGCCAGCAGTTTTTCGGGGGCTGCTTTCTTT.

This clonotype was observed many times. This chain connects TRBV2 to TRBJ2-3, with no clear D. With 6 bases removed from V and 2 bases from J, the gap between germline ends came to 9 bases. There are 13 residues in the CDR3. Looked up from germline, CDR1 is SNHLY and CDR2 is FYNNEI. The CDR3 DNA follows: TGTGCCAGCAGCGGAGACTTCACAGATACGCAGTATTTT. Protein sequence: CASSGDFTDTQYF.

This clonotype came up a few times. This chain's CDR3 is CASSLEVEQFF. Here the CDR3 DNA reads TGTGCCAGCAGCTTGGAGGTGGAACAGTTCTTC. This chain uses TRBV5-6 with TRBJ2-1, with unresolved D. This CDR3 contains 11 residues. V lost 0 bases to trimming and J lost 13 bases, with 8 bases between them. CDR1 and CDR2 (germline): SGHDT, YYEEEE.

A few counts support this clonotype. This chain connects TRBV10-3 to TRBJ2-7; TRBD1 aligns across 7 bases. The CDR3 runs 11 residues. V dropped 6 bases and J dropped 7; count of bases not matched to a gene: 3. The germline gives CDR1 ENHRY, CDR2 SYGVKD. The CDR3 DNA reads as TGTGCCATCAGCCAGGGGGAGGAGCAGTACTTC. Amino acids: CAISQGEEQYF.

This clonotype has at least ten counts. This chain uses TRBV3-1 with TRBJ1-3; D gene uncertain. V lost 0 bases, J lost 0 bases, and 9 bases lay in between. Germline CDR1 LGHDT, CDR2 YNNKEL (reference sequence). CDR3 length equals 16 residues. The CDR3 reads CASSQDRSISGNTIYF. CDR3 coding DNA: TGTGCCAGCAGCCAAGACAGAAGTATCTCTGGAAACACCATATATTTT. Full variable domain (missing parts from reference TRBV3-1 and TRBJ1-3): DTAVSQTPKYLVTQMGNDKSIKCEQNLGHDTMYWYKQDSKKFLKIMFSYNNKELIINETVPNRFSPKSPDKAHLNLHINSLELGDSAVYFCASSQDRSISGNTIYFGEGSWLTVV.

The sample holds many counts of this clonotype. J is TRBJ2-3 and V is TRBV20-1; D is ambiguous. Germline V gene sequence: CDR1 DFQATT, CDR2 SNEGSKA (reference sequence). The length of the CDR3 is 14 residues. V lost 1 base, J lost 3 bases, and 11 bases lay in between. The CDR3 nucleotides are TGCAGTGCTAGAGCGACCCTGGGGACAGATACGCAGTATTTT. This codes for CSARATLGTDTQYF.

This clonotype was counted ten times or more. The V call is TRBV15, the J call TRBJ2-2; D remains unclear. This CDR3 region has 16 residues. The ends were cut back, 1 base at V and 0 bases at J, with 9 bases in the middle. In germline, CDR1 is LNHNV, CDR2 YYDKDF (reference sequence). CDR3 sequence (DNA): TGTGCCACCAGCAGAGTCCTTTCAGCGAACACCGGGGAGCTGTTTTTT. Amino acids: CATSRVLSANTGELFF.

This sequence joins TRBV20-1 and TRBJ1-3; D not resolved. The CDR3 is 13 residues long. Germline CDR1 and CDR2: DFQATT and SNEGSKA (reference sequence). V lost 3 bases to trimming and J lost 4 bases, with 10 bases between them. The CDR3 DNA is TGCAGTGCTAGGCCTCGGATAGGAAACACCATATATTTT. Protein sequence: CSARPRIGNTIYF.

This clonotype was observed a handful of times. The rearrangement uses TRBV7-2 and TRBJ2-7; D may be TRBD1 (6 bases). The CDR3 loop spans 17 amino acids. V lost 0 bases and J lost 0, with 15 bases in between. Per the germline V gene, CDR1 is SGHTA and CDR2 is FQGNSA. CDR3 sequence (DNA): TGTGCCAGCAGCTTAGCCGAAGGACAGTTAACCTCCTACGAGCAGTACTTC. Its protein product is CASSLAEGQLTSYEQYF.

There are many counts of this clonotype. The genes are TRBV27 and TRBJ2-2; D not certain. V lost 10 bases and J 7 bases, leaving 13 bases between the germline ends. Germline V gives CDR1 MNHEY, CDR2 SMNVEV (reference sequence). This CDR3 has 12 residues. CDR3 amino acids: CATSMTGGELFF. In DNA, the CDR3 is TGTGCCACCTCCATGACTGGCGGGGAGCTGTTTTTT.

This clonotype has a handful of counts. The V call is TRBV5-5, the J call TRBJ1-2; perhaps TRBD1 as D (5 bases). Germline V gene lookup returns CDR1 SGHKS and CDR2 YYEKEE (reference sequence). V dropped 2 bases and J dropped 3 bases, with 8 bases sitting between them. This CDR3 contains 13 residues. Here the CDR3 DNA reads TGTGCCAGCAGCTTTGGCAGGGACTATGGCTACACCTTC. This codes for CASSFGRDYGYTF.

This chain connects TRBV7-8 to TRBJ2-1; no clear D gene. Trimming took 1 base from V and 6 from J, leaving 13 bases between them. Germline CDR1 reads SGHVS; CDR2 reads FQNEAQ. There are 15 residues in the CDR3. CDR3 region: CASSLGLGLGNEQFF. The CDR3 coding sequence is TGTGCCAGCAGCTTAGGGCTAGGCCTTGGCAATGAGCAGTTCTTC.

The chain has TRBV29-1 and TRBJ2-1, with D uncertain. V was clipped by 0 bases and J by 8 bases, with 14 bases between them. This CDR3 is built from 14 residues. Germline values: CDR1 SQVTM, CDR2 ANQGSEA. Here the CDR3 DNA reads TGCAGCGTTGAAGATATAGCTAGTACCCATGAGCAGTTCTTC. Encoded protein: CSVEDIASTHEQFF.

Many counts were recorded for this clonotype. The chain couples TRBV15 to TRBJ1-2; possible D gene TRBD1, 6 bases. The CDR3 is 13 residues long. Germline assignment: CDR1 LNHNV and CDR2 YYDKDF (reference sequence). V gave up 6 bases and J gave up 6 bases, with 14 bases separating them. CDR3 residues: CATRSQGWDGYTF. As DNA, the CDR3 is TGTGCCACCAGATCACAGGGCTGGGATGGCTACACCTTC.

This clonotype was seen a few times. The rearrangement links TRBV20-1 to TRBJ2-3, with D possibly being TRBD2 (6 bases). The CDR3 consists of 13 residues. The germline V and J ends were trimmed by 3 bases and 2 bases, with 9 bases remaining between them. Germline CDR1 DFQATT, CDR2 SNEGSKA (reference sequence). The CDR3: CSARDYNTDTQYF. Here the CDR3 DNA reads TGCAGTGCTAGGGACTACAACACAGATACGCAGTATTTT.

This clonotype appeared a few times. J is TRBJ1-2 and V is TRBV5-5; D possibly corresponds to TRBD1 (6 bases). Between the trimmed V and J ends, which lost 4 bases and 3 bases, there was a span of 22 bases. CDR1 and CDR2 from the germline V gene are SGHKS and YYEKEE (reference sequence). CDR3 size: 17 residues. CDR3 amino acids: CASSPRSGGAGYYGYTF. CDR3 bases: TGTGCCAGCAGCCCCCGGTCGGGGGGCGCAGGCTACTATGGCTACACCTTC.

This clonotype was counted between two and nine times. The rearrangement uses TRBV10-3 and TRBJ2-3; either TRBD1 or TRBD2 may supply D (5 bases each). Germline assignment: CDR1 ENHRY and CDR2 SYGVKD. CDR3 length equals 16 residues. Trimming took 4 bases from V and 3 from J, leaving 17 bases between them. The CDR3 protein is CAISAAGTSRTDTQYF. The CDR3 coding sequence is TGTGCCATCAGTGCTGCCGGGACCAGTCGTACAGATACGCAGTATTTT.

This chain connects TRBV11-2 to TRBJ2-3; 15 nucleotides align to TRBD2. The germline V gene encodes CDR1 SGHAT and CDR2 FQNNGV. The ends lost 4 bases at V and 14 bases at J; junction bases unmatched: 22. The CDR3 length is 19 residues. The CDR3 loop reads CASSSGLAGGHSAGRFRYF. CDR3 DNA: TGTGCCAGCAGCTCTGGACTAGCGGGGGGGCATTCCGCCGGAAGATTTCGGTATTTT.

This clonotype was seen repeatedly, ten times or more. This chain connects TRBV12-3 or TRBV12-4 to TRBJ1-2, with D possibly TRBD1 on 5 matching bases. CDR3 length: 13 amino acids. V lost 6 bases and J 4 bases, leaving 12 bases between the germline ends. As DNA, the CDR3 is TGTGCCAGCAGGGCAGGGATGGGCTATGGCTACACCTTC. Protein product: CASRAGMGYGYTF.

This chain connects TRBV2 to TRBJ1-1, with 8 bases fitting TRBD1. The germline CDR1 and CDR2 sequences are SNHLY and FYNNEI. This CDR3 is built from 14 residues. Germline trimming cut 8 bases from V and 2 bases from J; bases unmatched to any gene: 7. The CDR3 spells CASGGQGQNTEAFF. The CDR3 DNA reads TGTGCCAGCGGCGGACAGGGCCAAAACACTGAAGCTTTCTTT.

There are a few counts of this clonotype. The chain joins TRBV19 to TRBJ1-5, with D uncertain. Germline CDR1 and CDR2: LNHDA and SQIVND (reference sequence). The CDR3 loop spans 10 amino acids. CDR3 sequence: CVDSNQPQHF. CDR3 sequence (DNA): TGTGTGGATAGCAATCAGCCCCAGCATTTT.